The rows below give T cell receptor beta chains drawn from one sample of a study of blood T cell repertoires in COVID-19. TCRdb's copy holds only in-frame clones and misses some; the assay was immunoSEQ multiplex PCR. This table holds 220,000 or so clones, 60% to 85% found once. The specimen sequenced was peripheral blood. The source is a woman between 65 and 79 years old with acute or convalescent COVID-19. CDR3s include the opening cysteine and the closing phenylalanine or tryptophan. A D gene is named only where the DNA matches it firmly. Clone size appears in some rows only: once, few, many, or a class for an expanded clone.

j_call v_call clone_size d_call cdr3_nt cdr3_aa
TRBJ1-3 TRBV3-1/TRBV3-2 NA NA TGTGCCAGCAGCCAAGATTTGGTGGCAGACACCATATATTTT CASSQDLVADTIYF
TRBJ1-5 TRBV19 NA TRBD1 TGTGCCAGTCGGGACAGGGGGTCCGGCAATCAGCCCCAGCATTTT CASRDRGSGNQPQHF
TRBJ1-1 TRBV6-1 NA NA TGTGCCAGCAGTGAGGGGGGGATGAACACTGAAGCTTTCTTT CASSEGGMNTEAFF
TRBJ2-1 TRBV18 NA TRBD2 TGTGCCAGCTCACCACTGACTAGCGGGAGGGACTACAATGAGCAGTTCTTC CASSPLTSGRDYNEQFF
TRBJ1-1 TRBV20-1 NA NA TGCAGTGCTACGGACATCACTGAAGCTTTCTTT CSATDITEAFF
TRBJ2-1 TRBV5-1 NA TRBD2 TGCGCCAGCAGCTTGGCCGGGACTAGCAGCCTTAATGAGCAGTTCTTC CASSLAGTSSLNEQFF
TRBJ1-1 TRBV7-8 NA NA TGTGCCAGCAGCATCCGGGCTGAAGCTTTCTTT CASSIRAEAFF
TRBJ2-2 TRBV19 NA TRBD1 TGTGCCAGTAGTATTGGAGCCTGGACAGGGAACACCGGGGAGCTGTTTTTT CASSIGAWTGNTGELFF
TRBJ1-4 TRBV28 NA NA TGTGCCAGCAGCCCCGGCGGGAGTACCGGAGGGAAACTGTTTTTT CASSPGGSTGGKLFF
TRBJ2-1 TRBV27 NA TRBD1 TGTGCCAGCAGTTCCCCCCGGACAGGGTATCACAATGAGCAGTTCTTC CASSSPRTGYHNEQFF
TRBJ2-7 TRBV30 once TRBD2 TGTGCCTGGATCAAAAAGGGCGGGGGGTCCTACGAGCAGTACTTC CAWIKKGGGSYEQYF
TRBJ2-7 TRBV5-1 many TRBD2 TGCGCCAGCACCCGGGAGGGAGGGCCAGAGCAGTACTTC CASTREGGPEQYF
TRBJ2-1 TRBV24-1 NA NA TGTGCCACCAGTGACTTGACAAGCTCCTACAATGAGCAGTTCTTC CATSDLTSSYNEQFF
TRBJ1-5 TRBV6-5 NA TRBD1 TGTGCCAGCGCCGGGACAGTGGTTCAGCCCCAGCATTTT CASAGTVVQPQHF
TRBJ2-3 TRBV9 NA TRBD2 TGTGCCAGCAGCCAAGGGACTAGCGGGAGGGATACGCAGTATTTT CASSQGTSGRDTQYF
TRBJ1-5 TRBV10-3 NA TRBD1 TGTGCCATCAGTGAACAGGGGGCGGATCAGCCCCAGCATTTT CAISEQGADQPQHF
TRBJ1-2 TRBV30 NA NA TGTGCCTGGATGACCGGGAATGGCTACACCTTC CAWMTGNGYTF
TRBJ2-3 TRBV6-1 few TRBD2 TGTGCCAGCAGTGAGGCCCCGGGACTAGCGATAGGAAGGACAGATACGCAGTATTTT CASSEAPGLAIGRTDTQYF
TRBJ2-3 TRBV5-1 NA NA TGCGCCAGCCGGCCCGGGGGGCCCCCCACAGATACGCAGTATTTT CASRPGGPPTDTQYF
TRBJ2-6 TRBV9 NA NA TGTGCCAGCAGCCCCCTAACCTCTGGGGCCAACGTCCTGACTTTC CASSPLTSGANVLTF
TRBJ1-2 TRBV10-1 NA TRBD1 TGCGCCAGTGCCCCGGACAGGACCTATGGCTACACCTTC CASAPDRTYGYTF
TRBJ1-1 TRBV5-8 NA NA TGTGCCAGCAGCTTGTGGGGAGATGAAGGCACTGAAGCTTTCTTT CASSLWGDEGTEAFF
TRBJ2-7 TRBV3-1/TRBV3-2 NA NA TGTGCCAGCAGCCAAGATCAGGGCGAGCAGTACTTC CASSQDQGEQYF
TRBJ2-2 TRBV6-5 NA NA TGTGCCAGCGCCGGGACACCGAACACCGGGGAGCTGTTTTTT CASAGTPNTGELFF
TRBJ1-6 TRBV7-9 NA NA TGTGCCAGCAGCCGAGAAAATTCACCCCTCCACTTT CASSRENSPLHF
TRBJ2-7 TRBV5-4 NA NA TGTGCCAGCAGCTTGGCGCGGCAGCCGTACGAGCAGTACTTC CASSLARQPYEQYF
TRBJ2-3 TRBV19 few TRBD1 TGTGCCAGTAGTCCGACAGGGTGGGCAGATACGCAGTATTTT CASSPTGWADTQYF
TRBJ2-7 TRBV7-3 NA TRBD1 TGTGCCAGCAGTTATACCGGGACAGGGGCGGGGGAGCAGTACTTC CASSYTGTGAGEQYF
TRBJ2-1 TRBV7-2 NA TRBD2 TGTGCCAGCAGTGGGACTAGCGGGAAGCAGTTCTTC CASSGTSGKQFF
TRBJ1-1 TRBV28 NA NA TGTGCCAGCAGTTTTAACTATGGGAACACTGAAGCTTTCTTT CASSFNYGNTEAFF
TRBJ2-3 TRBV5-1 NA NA TGCGCCAGCAGCGAACCGGGACATGACACAGATACGCAGTATTTT CASSEPGHDTDTQYF
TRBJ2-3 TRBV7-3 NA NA TGTGCCAGCAGCTTAACGGTTGCGGGATTTTGGTATTTT CASSLTVAGFWYF
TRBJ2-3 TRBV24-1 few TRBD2 TGTGCCACCAGTGACCCAGGGACTAGCGGGAGGTACGCAGATACGCAGTATTTT CATSDPGTSGRYADTQYF
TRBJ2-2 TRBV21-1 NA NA TGTGCCAGCAGCGCCCGGGACAGGTTTTATTCCGGGGAGCTGTTTTTT CASSARDRFYSGELFF
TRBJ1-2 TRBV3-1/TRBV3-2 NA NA TGTGCCAGCAGCCAAGAGTCTAGGGGGGGCGGCTACACCTTC CASSQESRGGGYTF
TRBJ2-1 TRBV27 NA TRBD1 TGTGCCAGCAGTTCAAGACAGGGTAGCTCCTACAATGAGCAGTTCTTC CASSSRQGSSYNEQFF
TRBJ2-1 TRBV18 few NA TGTGCCAGCTCACCCATCAGGGGGGAGGAGTTCTTC CASSPIRGEEFF
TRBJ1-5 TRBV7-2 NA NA TGTGCCAGCAGCCAAGGTCGGGAGCCCCAGCATTTT CASSQGREPQHF
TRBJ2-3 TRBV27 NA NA TGTGCCAGCAGTTTAGAACGGGATACGCAGTATTTT CASSLERDTQYF
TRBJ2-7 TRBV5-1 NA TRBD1 TGCGCCAGCAGCTTGGTACCGGGACAGGGAAACGAGCAGTACTTC CASSLVPGQGNEQYF
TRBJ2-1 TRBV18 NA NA TGTGCCAGCTCACCAGCCGGGAGTAATGAGCAGTTCTTC CASSPAGSNEQFF
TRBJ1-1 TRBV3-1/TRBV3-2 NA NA TGTGCCAGCACTATCTCCGGGGGCACTGAAGCTTTCTTT CASTISGGTEAFF